This passage covers 23 T cell receptor beta chains from one sample sequenced in a study of blood T cells in healthy people across ages. The use of a sample-barcoded 5' primer and a J-beta primer mix characterized a second PCR of about 7 to 12 cycles. Via MiXCR, TCRdb re-called the 5' RACE reads, giving one row per CDR3 protein. The sample contains about 1.4 million distinct CDR3 sequences, around 59% of which appear only once. Sequenced: blood. These receptors all come from a man aged 18 to 30 in good health.

V gene TRBV12-3 or TRBV12-4 combines with J gene TRBJ1-5, with no clear D. V lost 2 bases and J lost 2, with 16 bases in between. CDR3 length equals 17 residues. This chain's CDR3 is CASSLIGPQWGNQPQHF. CDR3 DNA: TGTGCCAGCAGTTTAATCGGGCCCCAATGGGGCAATCAGCCCCAGCATTTT.

The CDR3 DNA reads TGCAGCGTCCCAGGGACGGCTGGCTACACCTTC. Protein product: CSVPGTAGYTF. This chain joins TRBV29-1 and TRBJ1-2, with a weak D call TRBD1 (5 bases). V lost 6 bases, J lost 7 bases, and 12 bases lay in between. The length of the CDR3 is 11 residues. CDR1 SQVTM and CDR2 ANQGSEA come from the germline V gene.

The rearrangement links TRBV20-1 to TRBJ2-7; no clear D gene. The CDR3 totals 12 residues. Germline V CDR1 and CDR2: DFQATT, SNEGSKA (reference sequence). V was pared by 1 base and J by 7 bases, with 11 bases between. The CDR3 here is CSARGYVGEQYF. The CDR3 bases are TGCAGTGCTAGAGGTTACGTAGGGGAGCAGTACTTC.

The chain couples TRBV6-1 to TRBJ1-2, with D perhaps matching TRBD1 (5 bases). Deletions cut 6 bases from V and 7 bases from J, with 21 bases between. Germline CDR1 is MNHNS and CDR2 is SASEGT. The CDR3 contains 15 residues. CDR3 loop: CASRSTQGGPLGYTF. Here the CDR3 DNA reads TGTGCCAGCAGATCAACTCAGGGTGGCCCTCTTGGCTACACCTTC.

This chain joins TRBV6-1 and TRBJ1-2; unclear D gene. Germline CDR1 is MNHNS and CDR2 is SASEGT. CDR3 length: 13 amino acids. V was pared by 7 bases and J by 4 bases, with 13 bases between. The chain's CDR3 is CASNSDGLYGYTF. In DNA form, the CDR3 reads TGTGCCAGCAATTCGGACGGACTCTATGGCTACACCTTC.

The rearrangement links TRBV6-5 to TRBJ1-2, with D unresolved. The germline V gene encodes CDR1 MNHEY and CDR2 SVGAGI. The CDR3 has 13 amino acids. Trimming removed 4 bases at V and 8 bases at J, with 14 bases between. The CDR3 reads CASSSETQFGYTF. The CDR3 region has the DNA TGTGCCAGCAGTTCGGAGACACAATTCGGCTACACCTTC.

The V call is TRBV6-2 or TRBV6-3, the J call TRBJ2-1; the D gene is possibly TRBD1 (5 bases). Per germline, CDR1 MNHEY and CDR2 SVGEGT. This CDR3 is built from 13 residues. Trimming shortened V by 7 bases and J by 5 bases, and 12 bases separated the two germline ends. The CDR3 reads CASMQGRDNEQFF. The CDR3 nucleotides read TGTGCCAGCATGCAAGGCAGGGACAATGAGCAGTTCTTC.

V is TRBV5-1 and J is TRBJ2-2, with 13 bases fitting TRBD2. The CDR3 loop spans 15 amino acids. Germline lookup yields CDR1 SGHRS and CDR2 YFSETQ. V was clipped by 4 bases and J by 5 bases; unmatched bases: 2. CDR3 amino acids: CASSMTSGRTGELFF. The DNA for the CDR3 is TGCGCCAGCAGCATGACTAGCGGGAGGACCGGGGAGCTGTTTTTT.

This clonotype was counted only a few times. The rearrangement uses TRBV6-6 and TRBJ2-1, with a weak D call TRBD2 (6 bases). Trimming cost V 5 bases and J 8 bases, with 16 bases left between them. The germline gives CDR1 MNHNY, CDR2 SVGAGI (reference sequence). The CDR3 totals 14 residues. This CDR3 reads CASSAGTLGDEQFF. In DNA, the CDR3 is TGTGCCAGCAGTGCCGGGACTTTGGGGGATGAGCAGTTCTTC.

The chain employs TRBV2 and TRBJ2-2; 9 nucleotides align to TRBD2. Trimming at V came to 3 bases and at J to 2 bases, leaving 4 bases not matched to a gene. The germline V gene encodes CDR1 SNHLY and CDR2 FYNNEI. The CDR3 is 16 residues long. As DNA, the CDR3 is TGTGCCAGCAGTGAGCTAGCGGGGACAAACACCGGGGAGCTGTTTTTT. Protein sequence: CASSELAGTNTGELFF.

This chain links TRBV27 with TRBJ2-5; 9 nucleotides align to TRBD1. Germline V CDR1 and CDR2: MNHEY, SMNVEV (reference sequence). The CDR3 sequence is 16 residues long. Trimming cost V 3 bases and J 1 base; bases outside gene matches: 6. CDR3 DNA sequence: TGTGCCAGCAGTTTGGCCGGGACAGGGTTCCAAGAGACCCAGTACTTC. Translating it yields CASSLAGTGFQETQYF.

This clonotype was recorded only once. This chain links TRBV15 with TRBJ2-1; maybe TRBD2 (6 bases). V was shortened by 3 bases and J by 4 bases, with 16 bases between the two germline ends. The germline V gene has CDR1 LNHNV and CDR2 YYDKDF (reference sequence). The CDR3 is made up of 16 amino acids. The CDR3 loop reads CATSSGGTGGYNEQFF. The CDR3, as DNA: TGTGCCACCAGCAGTGGGGGGACTGGCGGATACAATGAGCAGTTCTTC.

There are a few counts of this clonotype. This chain uses TRBV30 with TRBJ2-7; 8 nucleotides match TRBD1. The CDR3 extends over 14 amino acids. Losses at the gene ends were 2 bases for V and 0 bases for J; bases not matched to a gene: 3. Per the germline V gene, CDR1 is GTSNPN and CDR2 is SVGIG (reference sequence). The CDR3 nucleotides read TGTGCCTGGAGTCCGGGGACAGGCTCCTACGAGCAGTACTTC. Translation gives CAWSPGTGSYEQYF.

Only one count was recorded for this clonotype. The DNA of the CDR3 is TGCGCCAGCAGCCACGGGACAGGGGCCGTCGAGCAGTACTTC. Amino acid sequence: CASSHGTGAVEQYF. The rearrangement joins TRBV4-1 to TRBJ2-7; TRBD1 matches at 10 bases. The CDR3 has 14 amino acids. Germline values: CDR1 MGHRA, CDR2 YSYEKL. V dropped 3 bases and J dropped 6; count of bases not matched to a gene: 5.

V and J are TRBV13 and TRBJ2-5; either TRBD1 or TRBD2 may supply D (6 bases each). The CDR3 runs 14 residues. V was pared by 5 bases and J by 5 bases, with 15 bases between. Germline loops: CDR1 PRHDT, CDR2 FYEKMQ (reference sequence). The CDR3 DNA reads TGTGCCAGCAGCGTAGTTCAGGGGAGGGAGACCCAGTACTTC. This gives the protein CASSVVQGRETQYF.

The rearrangement links TRBV10-3 to TRBJ2-7, with D perhaps matching TRBD2 (6 bases). CDR1 and CDR2 (germline): ENHRY, SYGVKD. This CDR3 is built from 13 residues. Trimming cost V 4 bases and J 7 bases, with 14 bases left between them. CDR3: CAISVVGEDEQYF. DNA for the CDR3: TGTGCCATCAGTGTAGTGGGGGAGGATGAGCAGTACTTC.

The chain is built from TRBV20-1 and TRBJ1-5; 7 bases are shared with TRBD1. The junction had 4 bases not matched to a gene; V was cut back by 3 bases and J by 5 bases. This CDR3 is 13 amino acids long. Germline-derived CDR1 and CDR2 are DFQATT and SNEGSKA (reference sequence). The CDR3 loop is CSARPGGYQPQHF. The CDR3 DNA is TGCAGTGCTAGGCCAGGGGGATATCAGCCCCAGCATTTT.

In DNA form, the CDR3 reads TGTGCCAGCAGCGGATACGCAGATACGCAGTATTTT. Its translation: CASSGYADTQYF. The chain combines TRBV7-2 with TRBJ2-3; D not certain. Germline V lookup: CDR1 SGHTA, CDR2 FQGNSA. CDR3 length equals 12 residues. Trimming removed 5 bases from V and 4 bases from J, with 7 bases in between.

This clonotype has a single count. The V and J genes are TRBV18 and TRBJ2-3; D remains ambiguous. CDR1 KGHSH and CDR2 LQKENI come from the germline V gene. V lost 1 base and J 6 bases, leaving 11 bases between the germline ends. The CDR3 sequence is 14 residues long. CDR3 loop: CASSPRPVGDTQYF. In DNA form, the CDR3 reads TGTGCCAGCTCACCACGCCCGGTGGGCGATACGCAGTATTTT.

This clonotype was picked up a small number of times. This chain connects TRBV29-1 to TRBJ2-7; no clear D gene. V lost 6 bases and J lost 6, with 12 bases in between. The CDR3 is 11 amino acids. In germline, CDR1 is SQVTM, CDR2 ANQGSEA. The CDR3 spells CSVLLSGEQYF. Written as DNA, the CDR3 is TGCAGCGTCCTTCTTTCCGGCGAGCAGTACTTC.

J is TRBJ2-1 and V is TRBV14; 11 bases are a match to TRBD2. V was clipped by 5 bases and J by 6 bases; unmatched bases: 9. Germline CDR1 SGHDN, CDR2 FVKESK. The CDR3 runs to 16 residues. The CDR3 sequence: CASSVPSGGTSNEQFF. The DNA of the CDR3 is TGTGCCAGCAGCGTCCCTAGCGGGGGGACTTCCAATGAGCAGTTCTTC.

This clonotype was seen more than once but under ten times. This chain connects TRBV4-2 to TRBJ2-3; tentatively, D is TRBD1 (5 bases). Trimming left V 4 bases short and J 1 base short, with 21 bases between. Germline CDR1 and CDR2: LGHNA and YNFKEQ. This CDR3 contains 18 residues. CDR3 amino acids: CASSPYPRQTDGTDTQYF. The CDR3 bases are TGTGCCAGCAGCCCCTATCCTAGACAGACCGATGGCACAGATACGCAGTATTTT.

The gene calls are TRBV18 and TRBJ2-5; D uncertain. CDR3 length: 13 amino acids. The V end lost 2 bases, the J end lost 5 bases, and 9 bases lay between the germline ends. CDR1 is KGHSH, CDR2 LQKENI, per germline. CDR3 amino acids: CASSPAPAETQYF. In DNA form, the CDR3 reads TGTGCCAGCTCACCAGCACCGGCTGAGACCCAGTACTTC. The full variable domain, rest sourced from reference TRBV18 and TRBJ2-5, is NAGVMQNPRHLVRRRGQEARLRCSPMKGHSHVYWYRQLPEEGLKFMVYLQKENIIDESGMPKERFSAEFPKEGPSILRIQQVVRGDSAAYFCASSPAPAETQYFGPGTRLLVL.